Listed below are T cell receptor beta chains from one sample, sequenced in a study of beta chain features in type 1 diabetes. Produced via immunoSEQ multiplex PCR; TCRdb's table is partial and in-frame only. This table holds under 800,000 clones, less than 20% found once. Sequences were obtained from naive CD4+ T cells from blood. These receptors were taken from a man younger than 35 in good health. Both conserved end residues are part of each CDR3. The D gene is left open where the match is weak. A row's size may be missing; if present it is once, few, many or a size class.

d_call,clone_size,j_call,v_call,cdr3_aa,cdr3_nt
TRBD2,NA,TRBJ2-5,TRBV4-3,CASSAKDGYGRGETQYF,TGCGCCAGCAGCGCAAAAGACGGTTACGGGAGGGGAGAGACCCAGTACTTC
NA,few,TRBJ1-1,TRBV4-1,CASSHDREYEAFF,TGCGCCAGCAGCCACGATAGGGAGTATGAAGCTTTCTTT
NA,NA,TRBJ1-6,TRBV14,CASSPRGGSPLHF,TGTGCCAGCAGCCCTCGGGGGGGTTCACCCCTCCACTTT
NA,NA,TRBJ2-4,TRBV4-1,CASSQGRGGTKNIQYF,TGCGCCAGCAGCCAAGGGCGGGGCGGGACCAAAAACATTCAGTACTTC
NA,NA,TRBJ1-2,TRBV28,CASNGAEAGFNYGYTF,TGTGCCAGCAACGGGGCCGAGGCAGGCTTTAACTATGGCTACACCTTC
NA,NA,TRBJ1-3,TRBV7-9,CASSLAGRLRADTIYF,TGTGCCAGCAGCTTAGCGGGCAGGTTAAGAGCGGACACCATATATTTT
TRBD1,NA,TRBJ1-4,TRBV4-1,CASSRQGEKLFF,TGCGCCAGCAGCCGACAGGGTGAAAAACTGTTTTTT
NA,NA,TRBJ2-7,TRBV5-4,CASSLQAATYEQYF,TGTGCCAGCAGCTTGCAAGCAGCGACCTACGAGCAGTACTTC
NA,few,TRBJ1-5,TRBV28,CASSLARITPQHF,TGTGCCAGCAGTTTGGCACGAATAACGCCCCAGCATTTT
TRBD1,NA,TRBJ2-7,TRBV28,CASSFLGQGSYEQYF,TGTGCCAGCAGTTTCCTAGGACAGGGTTCCTACGAGCAGTACTTC
NA,few,TRBJ2-5,TRBV5-1,CASSLSAKETQYF,TGCGCCAGCAGCTTGAGTGCCAAAGAGACCCAGTACTTC
NA,few,TRBJ2-3,TRBV7-2,CASSPFGSKGTDTQYF,TGTGCCAGCAGCCCCTTCGGGAGTAAGGGCACAGATACGCAGTATTTT
NA,few,TRBJ2-2,TRBV11-2,CASSSGQHTGELFF,TGTGCCAGCTCCTCTGGACAACACACCGGGGAGCTGTTTTTT
NA,NA,TRBJ1-5,TRBV30,CAWSNRNRQPQHF,TGTGCCTGGAGTAATAGAAATCGACAGCCCCAGCATTTT
NA,NA,TRBJ2-7,TRBV9,CASSVDGTGEQYF,TGTGCCAGCAGCGTAGACGGGACGGGCGAGCAGTACTTC
NA,NA,TRBJ2-1,TRBV19,CASSTASVQFF,TGTGCCAGTAGTACGGCTAGCGTACAGTTCTTC
NA,few,TRBJ2-7,TRBV5-1,CASSLEDRTYEQYF,TGCGCCAGCAGCTTGGAAGACAGGACCTACGAGCAGTACTTC
NA,NA,TRBJ1-5,TRBV14,CASSQSNQPQHF,TGTGCCAGCAGCCAGAGTAATCAGCCCCAGCATTTT
NA,few,TRBJ1-5,TRBV4-1,CASSQGAAPLSNQPQHF,TGCGCCAGCAGCCAAGGAGCGGCGCCCCTTAGCAATCAGCCCCAGCATTTT
NA,NA,TRBJ1-2,TRBV7-2,CASSLGQLYGYTF,TGTGCCAGCAGCTTAGGGCAGCTCTATGGCTACACCTTC
NA,NA,TRBJ2-2,TRBV29-1,CCVGASSVSKGELFF,TGCTGCGTTGGGGCCAGTAGTGTCTCGAAGGGGGAGCTGTTTTTT
NA,few,TRBJ2-5,TRBV7-2,CASSPHPAGAQETQYF,TGTGCCAGCAGCCCGCACCCCGCGGGGGCACAAGAGACCCAGTACTTC
NA,NA,TRBJ2-3,TRBV7-9,CASSFRQGITDTQYF,TGTGCCAGCAGCTTTAGGCAGGGGATCACAGATACGCAGTATTTT
NA,NA,TRBJ1-5,TRBV6-5,CASSEWGSEQPQHF,TGTGCCAGCAGTGAGTGGGGTAGTGAGCAGCCCCAGCATTTT
TRBD2,NA,TRBJ2-3,TRBV28,CASSLSGRAPLTDTQYF,TGTGCCAGCAGCCTTAGCGGGAGGGCCCCGTTGACAGATACGCAGTATTTT
NA,NA,TRBJ2-7,TRBV28,CASSLRSRGEQYF,TGTGCCAGCAGTTTGAGGTCTCGGGGCGAGCAGTACTTC
TRBD1,few,TRBJ2-7,TRBV19,CASSRGTGMIYEQYF,TGTGCCAGTAGTAGGGGGACAGGGATGATCTACGAGCAGTACTTC
TRBD1,once,TRBJ1-2,TRBV19,CASRPGDRNNYGYTF,TGTGCCAGTCGGCCGGGGGACAGAAATAACTATGGCTACACCTTC
TRBD1,NA,TRBJ2-4,TRBV5-1,CASSPDRGNIQYF,TGCGCCAGCAGCCCGGACAGGGGAAACATTCAGTACTTC
TRBD1,few,TRBJ2-4,TRBV2,CASSDDRVRNIQYF,TGTGCCAGCAGTGATGACAGGGTACGCAACATTCAGTACTTC
NA,NA,TRBJ1-1,TRBV19,CASSIRVMGGTEAFF,TGTGCCAGTAGTATCCGCGTGATGGGTGGCACTGAAGCTTTCTTT
TRBD1,NA,TRBJ1-5,TRBV5-1,CASSPTGKAGQPQHF,TGCGCCAGCAGCCCGACAGGGAAGGCCGGACAGCCCCAGCATTTT
TRBD2,few,TRBJ2-1,TRBV25-1,CASSVTGLAGPNEQFF,TGTGCCAGCAGTGTGACGGGACTAGCGGGGCCCAATGAGCAGTTCTTC
NA,few,TRBJ2-7,TRBV10-3,CAISERQDTYEQYF,TGTGCCATCAGTGAGCGACAGGATACCTACGAGCAGTACTTC
NA,few,TRBJ2-3,TRBV9,CASSVVGSTDTQYF,TGTGCCAGCAGCGTAGTGGGCAGCACAGATACGCAGTATTTT
NA,few,TRBJ2-2,TRBV2,CASLPQGAGELFF,TGTGCCAGTCTTCCCCAAGGGGCCGGGGAGCTGTTTTTT
NA,few,TRBJ2-1,TRBV19,CASSIDQRAAYNEQFF,TGTGCCAGTAGTATAGACCAGCGGGCCGCCTACAATGAGCAGTTCTTC
NA,NA,TRBJ2-5,TRBV2,CASSETDLQETQYF,TGTGCCAGCAGTGAAACAGACTTACAAGAGACCCAGTACTTC
NA,NA,TRBJ2-1,TRBV7-7,CASSLARSNEQFF,TGTGCTAGCAGCTTAGCGAGGAGCAATGAGCAGTTCTTC
NA,few,TRBJ1-1,TRBV10-3,CAISDRDSYTEAFF,TGTGCCATCAGTGACCGGGACTCATACACTGAAGCTTTCTTT
NA,NA,TRBJ1-1,TRBV7-2,CALAGQERSLKNTEAFF,TGTGCCCTCGCCGGGCAGGAGAGAAGCTTAAAGAACACTGAAGCTTTCTTT
NA,NA,TRBJ1-2,TRBV5-4,CASSQSTDLSYGYTF,TGTGCCAGCAGCCAATCTACAGATTTATCCTATGGCTACACCTTC
NA,NA,TRBJ1-2,TRBV28,CASSLAIYGYTF,TGTGCCAGCAGTTTGGCCATCTATGGCTACACCTTC
NA,few,TRBJ1-2,TRBV18,CASSPEMSGGSYTF,TGTGCCAGCTCCCCGGAAATGTCCGGGGGGAGCTACACCTTC
NA,NA,TRBJ1-1,TRBV18,CASSPRPGKSTEAFF,TGTGCCAGCTCACCACGACCGGGTAAGAGCACTGAAGCTTTCTTT
TRBD2,NA,TRBJ2-3,TRBV7-8,CASSLLAGGTDTQYF,TGTGCCAGCAGCCTACTAGCGGGAGGCACAGATACGCAGTATTTT
NA,NA,TRBJ2-7,TRBV13,CASSSRGLIYEQYF,TGTGCCAGCAGCTCACGGGGCCTCATCTACGAGCAGTACTTC
NA,few,TRBJ2-2,TRBV21-1,CASTNPTPGQNTGELFF,TGTGCCAGCACCAACCCTACCCCGGGACAGAACACCGGGGAGCTGTTTTTT
NA,few,TRBJ2-6,TRBV29-1,CSVEMGGASGANVLTF,TGCAGCGTTGAAATGGGGGGCGCTTCTGGGGCCAACGTCCTGACTTTC
NA,NA,TRBJ2-5,TRBV7-9,CASSDPRGQETQYF,TGTGCCAGCAGCGACCCACGGGGGCAAGAGACCCAGTACTTC
NA,NA,TRBJ2-5,TRBV9,CASSVEGLAEEGETQYF,TGTGCCAGCAGCGTAGAAGGTTTAGCGGAGGAGGGGGAGACCCAGTACTTC
NA,few,TRBJ2-7,TRBV21-1,CASSPQGRTAPYEQYF,TGTGCCAGCAGCCCCCAGGGTCGTACAGCCCCCTACGAGCAGTACTTC
TRBD1,few,TRBJ1-1,TRBV6-6,CASSYRQGVNTEAFF,TGTGCCAGCAGTTACCGACAGGGCGTGAACACTGAAGCTTTCTTT
NA,NA,TRBJ1-4,TRBV7-8,CASSLSSMGVGANEKLFF,TGTGCCAGCAGCTTAAGTAGTATGGGGGTCGGGGCTAATGAAAAACTGTTTTTT
TRBD1,many,TRBJ2-3,TRBV7-9,CASSAWDRVPDTQYF,TGTGCCAGCAGCGCCTGGGACAGGGTCCCAGATACGCAGTATTTT